The next 2 T cell receptor beta chains were all read from a single sample in a study of blood T cell repertoires in COVID-19. Profiled with immunoSEQ multiplex PCR; TCRdb holds only in-frame clones, not every one. The sample lists around 200,000 clones, roughly 83% occurring once. Sequencing was done on a sample of peripheral blood. The receptors derive from a woman between 40 and 55 years old with COVID-19, enrolled during active disease.

This clone appeared once. The genes are TRBV10-3 and TRBJ1-2; a weak D match, TRBD1 (5 bases). The germline gives CDR1 ENHRY, CDR2 SYGVKD. The CDR3 runs 13 residues. V shed 7 bases and J shed 3 bases, with 12 bases lying between them. CDR3 sequence (DNA): TGTGCCATCATGCGGGACCCCTACTATGGCTACACCTTC. It specifies CAIMRDPYYGYTF.

This clone has more than one count but fewer than ten. The chain uses TRBV4-2 and TRBJ2-5; a possible D gene is TRBD1 (5 bases). The CDR3 spans 14 residues. V lost 4 bases and J 1 base, leaving 10 bases between the germline ends. Germline lookup yields CDR1 LGHNA and CDR2 YNFKEQ. CDR3 region: CASSLQVAQETQYF. CDR3 in DNA: TGTGCCAGCAGCCTACAGGTGGCCCAAGAGACCCAGTACTTC.